This TCR beta chain was documented in a study of T cells after yellow fever vaccination. MiXCR, applied by TCRdb to the 5' RACE reads, yields one record per CDR3 protein. The sample includes 140,000 to 150,000 distinct CDR3 sequences, more than 6.5% seen only once; the top ten take about 0.6%. General observations from the study: Among all clonotypes, a small share was observed in both CD4 and CD8 compartments.

Worth noting for this clonotype: Its antigen is not known. A much larger clone sits a single nucleotide away, making a read error possible.

The clonotype comes from a young man who received the YFV17D yellow fever vaccine. Sequences were derived from CD4+ T cells sorted from PBMCs, sampled 10 days after the yellow fever booster vaccination.

The chain's CDR3 is CASSYSFGPLNQQYF. In DNA, the CDR3 is TGTGCCAGCAGTTACTCGTTCGGGCCCCTTAACCAGCAGTACTTC. This chain joins TRBV6-2 or TRBV6-3 and TRBJ2-7; no definite D call. Germline V gene data show CDR1 as MNHEY and CDR2 as SVGEGT. V lost 0 bases to trimming and J lost 8 bases, with 17 bases between them. There are 15 residues in the CDR3.